Listed below are T cell receptor beta chains from one sample, sequenced in a study of early T cells in non-severe SARS-CoV-2 infection. TCRdb redid the calling of the 5' RACE reads with MiXCR, one entry per CDR3 protein. The sample holds tens of thousands of distinct CDR3 sequences, roughly 10% seen once. The sample was whole blood, taken at baseline. Receptors were obtained from an adult who was a healthcare worker with PCR-confirmed SARS-CoV-2 infection or an uninfected control (not recorded which). Each CDR3 is given with its conserved first and last residue.

J: TRBJ2-5; V: TRBV3-1; CDR3: CASSQETGFQETQYF
J: TRBJ1-4; V: TRBV7-9; CDR3: CASSAPGQGATNEKLFF
J: TRBJ2-7; V: TRBV5-4; CDR3: CASSLAGKPTSKYF
J: TRBJ2-7; V: TRBV7-9; CDR3: CASSLVIGGFSYEQYF
J: TRBJ2-7; V: TRBV7-9; CDR3: CASRNQGPDEQYF
J: TRBJ2-1; V: TRBV5-6; CDR3: CASSLTRLDSSYNEQFF
J: TRBJ2-5; V: TRBV6-2/TRBV6-3; CDR3: CASNWDRQETQYF
J: TRBJ2-1; V: TRBV2; CDR3: CASSDVLAGGPTSYNEQFF
J: TRBJ2-3; V: TRBV12-3/TRBV12-4; CDR3: CASRTEGGLTADTQYF
J: TRBJ2-1; V: TRBV6-2/TRBV6-3; CDR3: CASSRTRTYNEQFF
J: TRBJ2-3; V: TRBV7-3; CDR3: CASSLRQGAGDTQYF
J: TRBJ2-1; V: TRBV20-1; CDR3: CSATYGGRYNEQFF